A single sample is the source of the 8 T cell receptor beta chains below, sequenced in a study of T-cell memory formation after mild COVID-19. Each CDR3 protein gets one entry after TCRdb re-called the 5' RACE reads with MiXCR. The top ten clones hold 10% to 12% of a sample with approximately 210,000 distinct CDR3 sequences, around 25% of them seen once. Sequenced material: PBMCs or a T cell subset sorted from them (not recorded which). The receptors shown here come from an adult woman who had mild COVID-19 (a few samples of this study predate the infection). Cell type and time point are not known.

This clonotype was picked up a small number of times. The CDR3 sequence is CSARDFRGRPGELFF. The CDR3 DNA sequence: TGCAGTGCTAGAGATTTCAGGGGCCGGCCCGGGGAGCTGTTTTTT. The J gene is TRBJ2-2, the V gene TRBV20-1; possibly TRBD1 for D (6 bases). Germline loops: CDR1 DFQATT, CDR2 SNEGSKA (reference sequence). This CDR3 contains 15 residues. Trimming took off 0 bases at V and 6 bases at J, with 14 bases between the two ends.

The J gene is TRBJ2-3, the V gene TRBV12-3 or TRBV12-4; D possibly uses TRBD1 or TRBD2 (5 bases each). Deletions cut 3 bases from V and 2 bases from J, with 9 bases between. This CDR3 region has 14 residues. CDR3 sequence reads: CASSFGAVTDTQYF. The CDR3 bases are TGTGCCAGCAGTTTCGGGGCCGTCACAGATACGCAGTATTTT.

The CDR3 nucleotides read TGTGCCATCAACAAAGCGGGGGGACTCACCGATGAGCAGTTCTTC. Its protein product is CAINKAGGLTDEQFF. This sequence joins TRBV10-3 and TRBJ2-1; 9 bases match TRBD2. CDR3 length: 15 residues. V dropped 7 bases and J dropped 8; count of bases not matched to a gene: 12. Germline V CDR1 and CDR2: ENHRY, SYGVKD.

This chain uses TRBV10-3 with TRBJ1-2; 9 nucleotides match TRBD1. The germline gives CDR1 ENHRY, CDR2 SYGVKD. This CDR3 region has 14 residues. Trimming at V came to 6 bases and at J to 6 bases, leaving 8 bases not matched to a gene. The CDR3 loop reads CAISAEQGAHGYTF. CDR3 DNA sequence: TGTGCCATCAGCGCTGAACAGGGGGCACATGGCTACACCTTC.

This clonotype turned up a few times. The CDR3 protein is CASRGTGKPYEQYF. In DNA, the CDR3 is TGTGCCAGCCGGGGGACAGGCAAACCCTACGAGCAGTACTTC. V is TRBV12-3 or TRBV12-4 and J is TRBJ2-7; 8 nucleotides align to TRBD1. Trimming cost V 8 bases and J 2 bases; bases outside gene matches: 8. The CDR3 totals 14 residues.

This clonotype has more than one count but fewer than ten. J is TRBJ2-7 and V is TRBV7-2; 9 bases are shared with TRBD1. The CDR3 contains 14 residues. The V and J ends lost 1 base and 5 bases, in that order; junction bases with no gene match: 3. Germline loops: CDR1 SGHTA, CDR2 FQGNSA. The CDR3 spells CASSLDRGLNEQYF. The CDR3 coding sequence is TGTGCCAGCAGCTTAGACAGGGGGCTTAACGAGCAGTACTTC. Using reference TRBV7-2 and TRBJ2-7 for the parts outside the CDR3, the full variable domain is GAGVSQSPSNKVTEKGKDVELRCDPISGHTALYWYRQSLGQGLEFLIYFQGNSAPDKSGLPSDRFSAERTGGSVSTLTIQRTQQEDSAVYLCASSLDRGLNEQYFGPGTRLTVT.

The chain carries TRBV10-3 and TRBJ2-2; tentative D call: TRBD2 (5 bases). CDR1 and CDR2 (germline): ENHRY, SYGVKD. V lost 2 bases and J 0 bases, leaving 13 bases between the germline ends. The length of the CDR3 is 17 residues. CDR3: CAISEEEKRTNTGELFF. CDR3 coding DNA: TGTGCCATCAGTGAGGAGGAGAAGCGGACGAACACCGGGGAGCTGTTTTTT.

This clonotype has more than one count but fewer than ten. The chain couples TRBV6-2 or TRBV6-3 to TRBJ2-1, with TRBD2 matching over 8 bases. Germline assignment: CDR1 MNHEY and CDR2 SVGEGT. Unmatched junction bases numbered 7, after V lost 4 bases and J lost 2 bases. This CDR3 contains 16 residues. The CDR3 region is CASSSRAGAPYNEQFF. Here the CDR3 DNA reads TGTGCCAGCAGTTCGAGAGCGGGAGCACCCTACAATGAGCAGTTCTTC.